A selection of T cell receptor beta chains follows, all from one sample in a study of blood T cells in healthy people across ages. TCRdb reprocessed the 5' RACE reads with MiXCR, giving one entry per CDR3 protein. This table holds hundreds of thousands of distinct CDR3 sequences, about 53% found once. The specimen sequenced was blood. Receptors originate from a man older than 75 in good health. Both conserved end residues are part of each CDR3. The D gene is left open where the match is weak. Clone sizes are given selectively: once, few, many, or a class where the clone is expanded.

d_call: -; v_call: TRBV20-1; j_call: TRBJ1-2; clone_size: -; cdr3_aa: CSARGARDIYYGYTF; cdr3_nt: TGCAGTGCTAGAGGTGCACGAGACATCTACTATGGCTACACCTTC
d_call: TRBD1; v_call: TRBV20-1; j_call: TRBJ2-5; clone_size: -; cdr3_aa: CSASRQGPSREQYF; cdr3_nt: TGCAGTGCCAGCCGACAGGGGCCCTCTCGGGAGCAGTACTTC
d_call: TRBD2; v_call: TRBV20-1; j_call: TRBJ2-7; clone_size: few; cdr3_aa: CSATPRPSSGIEQYF; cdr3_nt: TGCAGTGCCACACCTCGTCCGTCTAGCGGGATCGAGCAGTACTTC
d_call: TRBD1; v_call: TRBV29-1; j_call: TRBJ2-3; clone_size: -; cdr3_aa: CSVYGTASTDTQYF; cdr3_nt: TGCAGCGTTTACGGGACAGCGAGCACAGATACGCAGTATTTT
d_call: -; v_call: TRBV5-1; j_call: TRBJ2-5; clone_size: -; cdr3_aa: CASNRNQETQYF; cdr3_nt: TGCGCCAGCAACCGGAATCAAGAGACCCAGTACTTC
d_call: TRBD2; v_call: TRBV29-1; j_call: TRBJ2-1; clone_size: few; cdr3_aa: CSVLESGRANEQFF; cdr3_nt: TGCAGCGTTTTGGAGAGCGGGAGAGCCAATGAGCAGTTCTTC
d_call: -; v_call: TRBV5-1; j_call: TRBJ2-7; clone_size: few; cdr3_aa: CASKQSGDPTYEQYF; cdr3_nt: TGCGCCAGCAAACAATCAGGGGATCCGACCTACGAGCAGTACTTC
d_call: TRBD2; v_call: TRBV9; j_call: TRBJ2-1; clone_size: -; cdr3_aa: CASSVDPSGSSYNEQFF; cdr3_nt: TGTGCCAGCAGCGTAGATCCTAGCGGGAGCTCCTACAATGAGCAGTTCTTC
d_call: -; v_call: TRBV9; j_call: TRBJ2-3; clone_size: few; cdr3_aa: CASSTRPGTDTQYF; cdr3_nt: TGTGCCAGCAGCACTAGACCAGGCACAGATACGCAGTATTTT
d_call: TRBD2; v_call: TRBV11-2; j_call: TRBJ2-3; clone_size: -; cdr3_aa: CASSLGSSGSRGRDAYF; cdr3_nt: TGTGCCAGCAGCTTAGGGTCTAGCGGGAGCCGGGGGAGAGACGCGTATTTT
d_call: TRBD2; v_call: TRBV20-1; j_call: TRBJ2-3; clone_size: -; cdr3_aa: CSASPPSGGHRYAYF; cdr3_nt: TGCAGTGCTAGTCCCCCCTCGGGGGGGCACAGATACGCGTATTTT
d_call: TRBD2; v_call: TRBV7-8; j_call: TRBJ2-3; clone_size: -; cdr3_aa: CASSPGLAGVGDRYAYF; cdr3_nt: TGTGCCAGCAGCCCAGGGCTAGCGGGAGTCGGGGACAGATACGCGTATTTT
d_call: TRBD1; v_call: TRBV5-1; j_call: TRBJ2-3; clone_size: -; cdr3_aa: CASSGRQGFYRTDTQYF; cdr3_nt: TGCGCCAGCAGCGGACGACAGGGGTTCTATCGCACAGATACGCAGTATTTT
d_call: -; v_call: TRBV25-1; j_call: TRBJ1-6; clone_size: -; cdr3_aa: CASSPGLASPLHF; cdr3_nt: TGTGCCAGCAGCCCAGGCTTGGCTTCACCCCTCCACTTT
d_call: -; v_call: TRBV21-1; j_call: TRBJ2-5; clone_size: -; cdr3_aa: CASSKHARLQIQETQYF; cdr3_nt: TGTGCCAGCAGCAAACATGCTCGACTTCAAATACAAGAGACCCAGTACTTC
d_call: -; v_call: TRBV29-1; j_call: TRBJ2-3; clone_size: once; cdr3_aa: CSVGYSTDTQYF; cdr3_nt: TGCAGCGTCGGCTATAGCACAGATACGCAGTATTTT
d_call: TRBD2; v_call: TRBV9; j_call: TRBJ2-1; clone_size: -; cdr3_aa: CASSGLSGRAPSNEQFF; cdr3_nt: TGTGCCAGCAGCGGCCTTAGCGGGAGGGCCCCGAGCAATGAGCAGTTCTTC
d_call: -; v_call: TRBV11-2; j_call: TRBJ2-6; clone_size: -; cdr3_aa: CASRKIGPSGANVLTF; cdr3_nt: TGTGCCAGCAGAAAGATCGGGCCTTCTGGGGCCAACGTCCTGACTTTC
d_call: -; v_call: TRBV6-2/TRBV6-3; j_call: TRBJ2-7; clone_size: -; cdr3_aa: CASSPSGGGPYEQYF; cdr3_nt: TGTGCCAGCAGCCCCAGTGGGGGAGGCCCCTACGAGCAGTACTTC
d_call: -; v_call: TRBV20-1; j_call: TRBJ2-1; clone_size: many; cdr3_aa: CSATPPAANEQFF; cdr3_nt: TGCAGTGCCACGCCCCCGGCAGCCAATGAGCAGTTCTTC
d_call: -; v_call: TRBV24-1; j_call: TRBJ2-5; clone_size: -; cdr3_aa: CATSGGQSETQYF; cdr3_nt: TGTGCCACCAGTGGAGGACAATCAGAGACCCAGTACTTC
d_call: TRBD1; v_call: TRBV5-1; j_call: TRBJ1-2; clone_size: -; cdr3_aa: CASSLQGEATYGYTF; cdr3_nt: TGCGCCAGCAGCCTACAGGGGGAGGCTACCTATGGCTACACCTTC
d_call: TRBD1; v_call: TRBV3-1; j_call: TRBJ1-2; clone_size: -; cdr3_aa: CASSHSDRDGYGYTF; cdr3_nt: TGTGCCAGCAGCCATAGCGACAGGGACGGGTATGGCTACACCTTC
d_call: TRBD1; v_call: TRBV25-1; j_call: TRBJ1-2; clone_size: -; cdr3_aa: CASSDAPRTGNYGYTF; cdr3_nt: TGTGCCAGCAGTGATGCCCCGCGGACAGGGAACTATGGCTACACCTTC